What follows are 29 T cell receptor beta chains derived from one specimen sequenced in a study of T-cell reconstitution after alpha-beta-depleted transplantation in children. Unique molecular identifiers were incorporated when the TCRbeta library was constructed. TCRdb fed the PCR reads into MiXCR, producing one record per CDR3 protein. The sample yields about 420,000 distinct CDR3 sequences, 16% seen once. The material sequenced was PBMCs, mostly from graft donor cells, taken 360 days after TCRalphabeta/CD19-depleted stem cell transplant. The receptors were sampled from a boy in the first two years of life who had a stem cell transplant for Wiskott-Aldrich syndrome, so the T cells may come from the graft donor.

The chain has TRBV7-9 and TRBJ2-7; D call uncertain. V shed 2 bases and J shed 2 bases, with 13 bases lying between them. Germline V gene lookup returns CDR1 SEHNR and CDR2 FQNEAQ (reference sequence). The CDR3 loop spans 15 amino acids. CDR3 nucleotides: TGTGCCAGCAGCTTACCACCGGGCCCTGCCTACGAGCAGTACTTC. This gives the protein CASSLPPGPAYEQYF.

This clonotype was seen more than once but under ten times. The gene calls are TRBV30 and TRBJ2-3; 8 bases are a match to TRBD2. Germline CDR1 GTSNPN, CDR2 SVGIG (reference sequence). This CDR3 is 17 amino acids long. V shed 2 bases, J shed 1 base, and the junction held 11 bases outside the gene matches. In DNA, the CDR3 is TGTGCCTGGAGTTTTGGCGGGGGGCCGTCAGGCACAGATACGCAGTATTTT. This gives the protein CAWSFGGGPSGTDTQYF.

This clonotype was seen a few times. The CDR3 nucleotides read TGTGCCAGCAGTTACAGGGGTGAGGCTGAAAAACTGTTTTTT. It specifies CASSYRGEAEKLFF. The rearrangement uses TRBV12-3 or TRBV12-4 and TRBJ1-4; 7 nucleotides align to TRBD1. V lost 4 bases and J lost 7; bases outside the gene matches: 6. The CDR3 runs 14 residues.

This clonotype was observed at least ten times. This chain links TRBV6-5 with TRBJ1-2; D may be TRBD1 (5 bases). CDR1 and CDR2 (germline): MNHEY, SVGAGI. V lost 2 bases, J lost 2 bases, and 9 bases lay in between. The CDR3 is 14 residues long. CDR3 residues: CASSYRGSNYGYTF. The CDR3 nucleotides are TGTGCCAGCAGTTACAGGGGATCCAACTATGGCTACACCTTC.

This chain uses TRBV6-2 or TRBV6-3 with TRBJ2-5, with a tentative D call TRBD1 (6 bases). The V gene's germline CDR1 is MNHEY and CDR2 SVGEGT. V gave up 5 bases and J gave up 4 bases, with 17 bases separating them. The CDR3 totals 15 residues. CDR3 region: CASSRGQTIVETQYF. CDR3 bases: TGTGCCAGCAGTCGAGGACAGACCATCGTAGAGACCCAGTACTTC.

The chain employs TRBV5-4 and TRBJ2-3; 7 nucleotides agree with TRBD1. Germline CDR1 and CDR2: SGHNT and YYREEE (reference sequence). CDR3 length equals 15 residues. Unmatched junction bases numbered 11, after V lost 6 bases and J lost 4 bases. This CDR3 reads CASTRWGQNSDTQYF. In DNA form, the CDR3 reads TGTGCCAGCACCCGCTGGGGACAGAACTCAGATACGCAGTATTTT.

The CDR3: CASSWNPINEQFF. DNA for the CDR3: TGCGCCAGCAGCTGGAATCCCATCAATGAGCAGTTCTTC. The chain uses TRBV5-1 and TRBJ2-1; the D is unclear. This CDR3 contains 13 residues. Germline lookup yields CDR1 SGHRS and CDR2 YFSETQ. Trimming took 3 bases from V and 6 from J, leaving 10 bases between them. The whole variable domain, filled in from reference TRBV5-1 and TRBJ2-1, reads KAGVTQTPRYLIKTRGQQVTLSCSPISGHRSVSWYQQTPGQGLQFLFEYFSETQRNKGNFPGRFSGRQFSNSRSEMNVSTLELGDSALYLCASSWNPINEQFFGPGTRLTVL.

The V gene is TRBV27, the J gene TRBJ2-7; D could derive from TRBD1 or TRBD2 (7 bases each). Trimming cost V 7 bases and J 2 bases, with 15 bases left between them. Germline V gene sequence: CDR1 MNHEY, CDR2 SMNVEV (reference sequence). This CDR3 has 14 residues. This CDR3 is CASTQGGVPYEQYF. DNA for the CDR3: TGTGCCAGCACCCAGGGGGGGGTCCCCTACGAGCAGTACTTC.

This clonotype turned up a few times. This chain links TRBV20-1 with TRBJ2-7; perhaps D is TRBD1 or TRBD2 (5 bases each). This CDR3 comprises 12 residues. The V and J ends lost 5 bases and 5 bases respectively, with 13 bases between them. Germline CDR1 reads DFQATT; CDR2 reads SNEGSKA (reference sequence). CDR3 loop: CSAPGHINEQYF. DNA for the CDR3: TGCAGTGCTCCGGGGCATATAAACGAGCAGTACTTC.

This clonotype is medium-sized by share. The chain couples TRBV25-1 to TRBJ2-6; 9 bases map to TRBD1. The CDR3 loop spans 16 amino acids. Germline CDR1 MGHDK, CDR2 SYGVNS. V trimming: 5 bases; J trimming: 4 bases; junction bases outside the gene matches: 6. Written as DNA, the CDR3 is TGTGCCAGCAGTTCGTACAGGGGGCAGGGGGCCAACGTCCTGACTTTC. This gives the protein CASSSYRGQGANVLTF.

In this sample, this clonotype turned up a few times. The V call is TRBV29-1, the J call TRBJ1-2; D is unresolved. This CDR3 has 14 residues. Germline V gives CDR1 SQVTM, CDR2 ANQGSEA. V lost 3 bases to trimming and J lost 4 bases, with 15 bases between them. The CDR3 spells CSVDARPRVYGYTF. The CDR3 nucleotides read TGCAGCGTTGACGCGAGACCGAGAGTCTATGGCTACACCTTC.

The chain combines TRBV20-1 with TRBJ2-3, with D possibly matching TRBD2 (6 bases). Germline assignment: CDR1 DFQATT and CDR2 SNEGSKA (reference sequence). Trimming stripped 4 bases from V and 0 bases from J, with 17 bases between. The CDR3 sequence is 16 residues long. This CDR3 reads CSATTGTLLSTDTQYF. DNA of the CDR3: TGCAGTGCTACGACCGGGACTCTCCTTAGCACAGATACGCAGTATTTT.

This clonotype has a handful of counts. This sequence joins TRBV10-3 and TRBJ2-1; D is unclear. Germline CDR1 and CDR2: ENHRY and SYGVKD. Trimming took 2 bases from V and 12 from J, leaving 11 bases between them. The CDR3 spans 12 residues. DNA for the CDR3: TGTGCCATCAGTGAGCGACATCTGACGCAGTTCTTC. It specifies CAISERHLTQFF.

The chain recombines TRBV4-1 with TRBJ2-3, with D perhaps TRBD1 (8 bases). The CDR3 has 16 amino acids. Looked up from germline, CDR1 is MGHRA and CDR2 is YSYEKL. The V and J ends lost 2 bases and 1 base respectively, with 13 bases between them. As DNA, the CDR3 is TGCGCCAGCAGCCAACGGACAGGGAGGGGCACAGATACGCAGTATTTT. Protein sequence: CASSQRTGRGTDTQYF.

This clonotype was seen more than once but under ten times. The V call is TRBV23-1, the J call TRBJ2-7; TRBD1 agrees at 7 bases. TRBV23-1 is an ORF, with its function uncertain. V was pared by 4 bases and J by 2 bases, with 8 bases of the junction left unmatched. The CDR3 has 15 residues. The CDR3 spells CASSPFGTVTYEQYF. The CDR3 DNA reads TGCGCCAGCAGTCCGTTCGGGACAGTGACCTACGAGCAGTACTTC.

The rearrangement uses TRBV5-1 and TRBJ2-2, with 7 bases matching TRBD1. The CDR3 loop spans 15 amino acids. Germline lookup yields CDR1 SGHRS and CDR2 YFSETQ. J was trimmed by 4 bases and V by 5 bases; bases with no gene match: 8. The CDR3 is CASRPRDSLTGELFF. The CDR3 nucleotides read TGCGCCAGCAGACCCCGGGACAGCCTCACCGGGGAGCTGTTTTTT.

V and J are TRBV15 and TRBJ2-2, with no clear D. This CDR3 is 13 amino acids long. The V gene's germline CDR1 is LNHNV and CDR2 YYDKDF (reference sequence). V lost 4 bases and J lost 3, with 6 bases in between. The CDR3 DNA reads TGTGCCACCAGCAATGGCGACACCGGGGAGCTGTTTTTT. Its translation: CATSNGDTGELFF.

This chain's CDR3 is CSARDRVGPNQPQHF. CDR3 DNA: TGCAGTGCTAGAGATCGAGTGGGGCCCAATCAGCCCCAGCATTTT. This chain joins TRBV20-1 and TRBJ1-5; possible D gene TRBD1, 5 bases. The CDR3 runs 15 residues. The V and J ends lost 0 bases and 3 bases respectively, with 12 bases between them. The germline V gene encodes CDR1 DFQATT and CDR2 SNEGSKA (reference sequence).

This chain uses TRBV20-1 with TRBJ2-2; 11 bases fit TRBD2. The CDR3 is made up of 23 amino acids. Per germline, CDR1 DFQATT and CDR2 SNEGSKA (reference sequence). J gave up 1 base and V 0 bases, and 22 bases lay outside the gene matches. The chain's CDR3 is CSARDSGRLAGSRGRRNTGELFF. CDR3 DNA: TGCAGTGCTAGAGATAGTGGGAGACTAGCGGGATCTCGAGGTAGACGGAACACCGGGGAGCTGTTTTTT.

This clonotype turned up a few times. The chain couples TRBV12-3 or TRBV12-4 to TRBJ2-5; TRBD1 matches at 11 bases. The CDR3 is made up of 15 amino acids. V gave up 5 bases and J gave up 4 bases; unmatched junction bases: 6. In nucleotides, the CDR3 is TGTGCCAGCAGTCCTCGGGACAGGGGGTCAGAGACCCAGTACTTC. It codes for CASSPRDRGSETQYF.

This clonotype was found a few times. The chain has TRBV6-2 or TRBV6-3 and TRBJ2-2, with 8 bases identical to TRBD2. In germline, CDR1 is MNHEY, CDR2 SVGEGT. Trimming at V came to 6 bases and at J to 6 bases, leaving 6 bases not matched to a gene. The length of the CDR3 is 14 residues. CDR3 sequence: CASSPRGGAGELFF. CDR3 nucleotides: TGTGCCAGCAGCCCCCGGGGGGGTGCCGGGGAGCTGTTTTTT.

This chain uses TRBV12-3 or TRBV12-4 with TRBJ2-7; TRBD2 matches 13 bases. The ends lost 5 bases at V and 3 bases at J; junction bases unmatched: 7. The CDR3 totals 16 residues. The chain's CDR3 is CASSPPGLAGVYEQYF. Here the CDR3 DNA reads TGTGCCAGCAGTCCCCCCGGACTAGCGGGGGTCTACGAGCAGTACTTC.

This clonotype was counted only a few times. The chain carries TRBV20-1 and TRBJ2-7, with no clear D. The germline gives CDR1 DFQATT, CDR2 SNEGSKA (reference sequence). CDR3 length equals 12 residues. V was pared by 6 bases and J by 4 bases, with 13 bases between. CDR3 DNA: TGCAGTGCGACGCCCACCCTTTACGAGCAGTACTTC. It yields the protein CSATPTLYEQYF.

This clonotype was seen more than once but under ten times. The CDR3 DNA sequence: TGTGCCAGCAGTCTAGCGGGACTAAGCTCCTACAATGAGCAGTTCTTC. It translates to CASSLAGLSSYNEQFF. The gene calls are TRBV27 and TRBJ2-1; 9 bases align to TRBD2. Trimming at V came to 5 bases and at J to 0 bases, leaving 5 bases not matched to a gene. The length of the CDR3 is 16 residues. Germline CDR1 MNHEY, CDR2 SMNVEV (reference sequence).

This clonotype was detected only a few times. DNA of the CDR3: TGCGCCAGCAGCTCCCTAGGGAAAGATACGCAGTATTTT. This encodes CASSSLGKDTQYF. This sequence joins TRBV5-1 and TRBJ2-3; no reliable D call. Germline V gives CDR1 SGHRS, CDR2 YFSETQ. The CDR3 totals 13 residues. V was pared by 3 bases and J by 5 bases, with 10 bases between.

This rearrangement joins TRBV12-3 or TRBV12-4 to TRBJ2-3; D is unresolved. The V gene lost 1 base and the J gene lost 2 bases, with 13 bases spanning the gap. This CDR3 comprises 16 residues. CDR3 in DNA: TGTGCCAGCAGTTTAGTAGTCAATCCTTTCACAGATACGCAGTATTTT. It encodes CASSLVVNPFTDTQYF.

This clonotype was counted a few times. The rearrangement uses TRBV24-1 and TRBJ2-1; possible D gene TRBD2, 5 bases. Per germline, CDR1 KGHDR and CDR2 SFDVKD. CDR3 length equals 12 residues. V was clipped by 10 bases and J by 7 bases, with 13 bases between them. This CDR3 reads CATGSWRNEQFF. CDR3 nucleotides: TGTGCCACGGGTTCGTGGAGGAATGAGCAGTTCTTC.

CDR3 coding DNA: TGCGCCAGCAGCGACGGGACTAGCTACGAGCAGTACTTC. As protein: CASSDGTSYEQYF. This chain links TRBV5-1 with TRBJ2-7; 8 nucleotides match TRBD2. V shed 4 bases and J 3 bases; nucleotides not matched to a gene: 3. Germline values: CDR1 SGHRS, CDR2 YFSETQ. The CDR3 has 13 residues.

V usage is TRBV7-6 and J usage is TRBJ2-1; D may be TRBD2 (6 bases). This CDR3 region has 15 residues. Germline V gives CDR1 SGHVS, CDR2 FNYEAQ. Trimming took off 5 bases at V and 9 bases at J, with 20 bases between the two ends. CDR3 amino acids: CASSPLCRERSEQFF. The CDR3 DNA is TGTGCCAGCAGCCCCCTCTGTCGGGAGCGTTCTGAGCAGTTCTTC.